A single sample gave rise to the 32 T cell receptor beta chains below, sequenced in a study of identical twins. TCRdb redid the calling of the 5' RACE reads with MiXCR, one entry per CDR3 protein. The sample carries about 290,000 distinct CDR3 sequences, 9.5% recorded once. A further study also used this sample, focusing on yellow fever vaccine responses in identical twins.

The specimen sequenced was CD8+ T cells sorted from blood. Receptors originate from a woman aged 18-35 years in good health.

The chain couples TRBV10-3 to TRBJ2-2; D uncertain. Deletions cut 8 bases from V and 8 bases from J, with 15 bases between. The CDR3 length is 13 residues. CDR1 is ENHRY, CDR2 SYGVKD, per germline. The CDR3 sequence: CAISAGLRGELFF. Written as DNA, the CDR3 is TGTGCCATCTCAGCAGGTTTGAGGGGGGAGCTGTTTTTT.

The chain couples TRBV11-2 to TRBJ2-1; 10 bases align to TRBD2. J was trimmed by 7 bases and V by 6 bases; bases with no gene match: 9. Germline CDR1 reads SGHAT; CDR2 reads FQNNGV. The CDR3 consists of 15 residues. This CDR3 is CASRPIAGGSNEQFF. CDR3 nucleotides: TGTGCCAGCAGACCTATAGCGGGAGGTTCAAATGAGCAGTTCTTC.

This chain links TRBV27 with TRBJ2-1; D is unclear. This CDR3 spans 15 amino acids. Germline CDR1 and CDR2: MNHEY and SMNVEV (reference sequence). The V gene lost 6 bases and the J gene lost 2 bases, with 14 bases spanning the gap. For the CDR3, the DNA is TGTGCCAGCAGCAACAGACGTTTGGCCTACAATGAGCAGTTCTTC. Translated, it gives CASSNRRLAYNEQFF.

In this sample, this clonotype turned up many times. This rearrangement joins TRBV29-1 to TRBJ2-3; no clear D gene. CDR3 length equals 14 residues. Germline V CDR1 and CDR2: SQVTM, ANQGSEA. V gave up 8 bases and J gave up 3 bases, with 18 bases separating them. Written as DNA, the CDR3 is TGCAGCACTGAAGCCCAAACGAGGACAGATACGCAGTATTTT. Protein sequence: CSTEAQTRTDTQYF.

This chain's CDR3 is CASSLLSGSADTQYF. The DNA for the CDR3 is TGTGCCAGCAGCTTATTATCGGGGTCAGCAGATACGCAGTATTTT. The V and J genes are TRBV7-2 and TRBJ2-3, with D perhaps matching TRBD2 (5 bases). The V and J ends lost 2 bases and 4 bases respectively, with 13 bases between them. The CDR3 covers 15 residues. Germline lookup yields CDR1 SGHTA and CDR2 FQGNSA. The variable domain in full, with the rest retrieved from reference TRBV7-2 and TRBJ2-3, is GAGVSQSPSNKVTEKGKDVELRCDPISGHTALYWYRQSLGQGLEFLIYFQGNSAPDKSGLPSDRFSAERTGGSVSTLTIQRTQQEDSAVYLCASSLLSGSADTQYFGPGTRLTVL.

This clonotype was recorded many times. CDR3 residues: CASSLYGPGDEQYF. The CDR3 nucleotides are TGTGCCAGCAGCTTATACGGGCCTGGGGACGAGCAGTACTTC. This chain links TRBV7-8 with TRBJ2-7, with D unclear. Germline V gene sequence: CDR1 SGHVS, CDR2 FQNEAQ. Trimming shortened V by 2 bases and J by 5 bases, and 13 bases separated the two germline ends. This CDR3 contains 14 residues.

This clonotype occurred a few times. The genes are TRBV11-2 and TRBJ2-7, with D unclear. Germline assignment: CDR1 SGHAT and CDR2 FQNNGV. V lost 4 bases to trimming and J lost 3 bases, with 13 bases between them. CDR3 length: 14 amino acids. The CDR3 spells CASSYGSGNYEQYF. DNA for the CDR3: TGTGCCAGCAGCTATGGTAGTGGCAACTACGAGCAGTACTTC.

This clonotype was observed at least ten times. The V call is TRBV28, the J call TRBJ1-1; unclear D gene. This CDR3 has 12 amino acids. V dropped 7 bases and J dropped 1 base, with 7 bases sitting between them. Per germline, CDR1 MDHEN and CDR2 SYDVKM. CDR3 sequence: CASKLGNTEAFF. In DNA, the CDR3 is TGTGCCAGCAAGTTAGGGAACACTGAAGCTTTCTTT.

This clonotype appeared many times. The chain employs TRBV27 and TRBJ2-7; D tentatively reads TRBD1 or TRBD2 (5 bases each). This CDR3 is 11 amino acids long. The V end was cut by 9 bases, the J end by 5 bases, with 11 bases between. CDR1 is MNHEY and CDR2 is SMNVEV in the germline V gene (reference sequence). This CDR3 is CASTQGDEQYF. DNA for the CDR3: TGTGCCAGTACTCAGGGAGACGAGCAGTACTTC.

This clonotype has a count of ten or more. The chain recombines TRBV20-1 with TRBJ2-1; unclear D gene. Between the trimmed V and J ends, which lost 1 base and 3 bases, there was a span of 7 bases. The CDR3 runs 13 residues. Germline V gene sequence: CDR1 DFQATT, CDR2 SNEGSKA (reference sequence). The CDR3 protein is CSARAIDYNEQFF. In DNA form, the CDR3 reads TGCAGTGCTAGAGCGATAGACTACAATGAGCAGTTCTTC.

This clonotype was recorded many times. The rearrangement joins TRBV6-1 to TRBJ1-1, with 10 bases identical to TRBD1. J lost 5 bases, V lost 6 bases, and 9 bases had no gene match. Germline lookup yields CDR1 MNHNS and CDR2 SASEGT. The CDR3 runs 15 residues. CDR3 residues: CASRDDRGLETEAFF. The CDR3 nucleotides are TGTGCCAGCAGGGATGACAGGGGGCTAGAAACTGAAGCTTTCTTT.

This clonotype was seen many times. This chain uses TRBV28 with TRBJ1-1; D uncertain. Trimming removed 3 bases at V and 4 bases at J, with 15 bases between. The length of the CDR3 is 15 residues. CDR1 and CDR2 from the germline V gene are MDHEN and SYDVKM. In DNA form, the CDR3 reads TGTGCCAGCAGTTTTGAGCTAAGGCTGAGCACTGAAGCTTTCTTT. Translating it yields CASSFELRLSTEAFF. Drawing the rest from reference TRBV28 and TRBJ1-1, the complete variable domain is DVKVTQSSRYLVKRTGEKVFLECVQDMDHENMFWYRQDPGLGLRLIYFSYDVKMKEKGDIPEGYSVSREKKERFSLILESASTNQTSMYLCASSFELRLSTEAFFGQGTRLTVV.

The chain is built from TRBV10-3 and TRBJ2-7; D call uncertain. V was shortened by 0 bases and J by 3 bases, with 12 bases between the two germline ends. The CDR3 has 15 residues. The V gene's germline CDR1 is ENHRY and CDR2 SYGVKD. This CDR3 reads CAISESADSYYEQYF. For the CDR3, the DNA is TGTGCCATCAGTGAGTCCGCGGATTCCTACTACGAGCAGTACTTC.

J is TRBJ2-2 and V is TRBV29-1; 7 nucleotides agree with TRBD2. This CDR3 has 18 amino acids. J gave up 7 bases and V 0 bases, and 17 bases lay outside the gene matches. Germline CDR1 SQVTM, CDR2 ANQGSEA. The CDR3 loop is CSVEDGLGGDGGGGELFF. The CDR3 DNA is TGCAGCGTTGAAGATGGATTGGGGGGGGACGGAGGCGGCGGGGAGCTGTTTTTT.

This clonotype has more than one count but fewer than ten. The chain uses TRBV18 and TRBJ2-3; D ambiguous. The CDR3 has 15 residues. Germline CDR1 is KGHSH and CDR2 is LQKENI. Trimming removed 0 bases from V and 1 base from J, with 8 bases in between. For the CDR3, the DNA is TGTGCCAGCTCACCACCTGTATGGGGCACAGATACGCAGTATTTT. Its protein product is CASSPPVWGTDTQYF.

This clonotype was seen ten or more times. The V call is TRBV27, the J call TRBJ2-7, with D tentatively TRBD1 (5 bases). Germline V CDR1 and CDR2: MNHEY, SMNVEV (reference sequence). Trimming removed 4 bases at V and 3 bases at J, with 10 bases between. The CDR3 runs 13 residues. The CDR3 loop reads CASSYGQGYEQYF. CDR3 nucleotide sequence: TGTGCCAGCAGTTACGGGCAGGGCTACGAGCAGTACTTC.

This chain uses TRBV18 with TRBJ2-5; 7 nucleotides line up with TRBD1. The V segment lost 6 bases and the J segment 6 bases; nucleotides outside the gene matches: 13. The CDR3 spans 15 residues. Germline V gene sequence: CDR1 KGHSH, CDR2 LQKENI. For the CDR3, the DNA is TGTGCCAGCTCCCACGGGACAGAACCCCCGAAGACCCAGTACTTC. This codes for CASSHGTEPPKTQYF.

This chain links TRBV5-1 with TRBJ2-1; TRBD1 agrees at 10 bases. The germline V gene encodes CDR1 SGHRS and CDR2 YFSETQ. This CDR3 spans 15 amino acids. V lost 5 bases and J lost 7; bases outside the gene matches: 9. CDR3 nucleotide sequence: TGCGCCAGCAGAGTAGGACAGGGGGTGAAGAATGAGCAGTTCTTC. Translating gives CASRVGQGVKNEQFF.

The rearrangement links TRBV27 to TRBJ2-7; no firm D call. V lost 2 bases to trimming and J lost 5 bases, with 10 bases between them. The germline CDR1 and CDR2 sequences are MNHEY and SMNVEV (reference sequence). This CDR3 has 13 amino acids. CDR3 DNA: TGTGCCAGCAGTTTAAGCAGCCTCCACGAGCAGTACTTC. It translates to CASSLSSLHEQYF.

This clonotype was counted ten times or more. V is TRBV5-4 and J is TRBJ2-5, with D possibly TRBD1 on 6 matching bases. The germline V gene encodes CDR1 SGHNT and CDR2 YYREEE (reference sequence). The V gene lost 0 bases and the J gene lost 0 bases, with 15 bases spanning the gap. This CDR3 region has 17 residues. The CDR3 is CASSLVGQGRYQETQYF. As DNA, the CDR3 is TGTGCCAGCAGCTTGGTCGGGCAGGGGCGATACCAAGAGACCCAGTACTTC. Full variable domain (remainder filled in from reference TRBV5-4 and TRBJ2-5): ETGVTQSPTHLIKTRGQQVTLRCSSQSGHNTVSWYQQALGQGPQFIFQYYREEENGRGNFPPRFSGLQFPNYSSELNVNALELDDSALYLCASSLVGQGRYQETQYFGPGTRLLVL.

The CDR3 DNA reads as TGTGCCAGCAGCCAAGAGTACGGGGACACTGAAGCTTTCTTT. Its protein is CASSQEYGDTEAFF. The rearrangement uses TRBV3-1 and TRBJ1-1; D is undetermined. The germline V and J ends were trimmed by 0 bases and 3 bases, with 8 bases remaining between them. The length of the CDR3 is 14 residues. Per germline, CDR1 LGHDT and CDR2 YNNKEL (reference sequence).

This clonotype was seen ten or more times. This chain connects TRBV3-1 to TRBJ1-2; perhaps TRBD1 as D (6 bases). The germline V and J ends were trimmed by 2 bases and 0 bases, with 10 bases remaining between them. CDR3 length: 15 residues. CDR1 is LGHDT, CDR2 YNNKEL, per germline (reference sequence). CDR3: CASSQPGTTNYGYTF. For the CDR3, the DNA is TGTGCCAGCAGCCAACCCGGGACAACTAACTATGGCTACACCTTC.

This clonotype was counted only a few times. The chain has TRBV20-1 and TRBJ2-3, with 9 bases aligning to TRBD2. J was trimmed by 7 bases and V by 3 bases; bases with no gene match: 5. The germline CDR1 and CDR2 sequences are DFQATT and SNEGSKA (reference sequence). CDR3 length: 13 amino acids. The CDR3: CSARDSGGYTQYF. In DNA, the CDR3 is TGCAGTGCTAGGGATAGCGGGGGCTATACGCAGTATTTT.

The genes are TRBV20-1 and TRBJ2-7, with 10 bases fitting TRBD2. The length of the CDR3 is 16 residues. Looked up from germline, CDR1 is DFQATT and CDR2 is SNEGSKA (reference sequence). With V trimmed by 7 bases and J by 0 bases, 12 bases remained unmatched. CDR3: CSVRPAGGFFSYEQYF. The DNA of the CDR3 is TGCAGTGTCCGGCCAGCGGGAGGGTTTTTCTCCTACGAGCAGTACTTC.

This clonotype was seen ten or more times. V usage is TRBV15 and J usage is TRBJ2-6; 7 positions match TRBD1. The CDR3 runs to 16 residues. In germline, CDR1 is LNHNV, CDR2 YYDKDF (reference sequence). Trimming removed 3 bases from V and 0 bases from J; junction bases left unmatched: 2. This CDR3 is CATSSYRGSGANVLTF. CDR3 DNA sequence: TGTGCCACCAGCAGTTACAGGGGCTCTGGGGCCAACGTCCTGACTTTC.

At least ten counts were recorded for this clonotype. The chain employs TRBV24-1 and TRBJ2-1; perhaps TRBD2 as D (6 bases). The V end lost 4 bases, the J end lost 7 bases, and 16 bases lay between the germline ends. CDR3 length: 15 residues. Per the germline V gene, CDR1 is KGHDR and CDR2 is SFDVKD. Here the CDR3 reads CATSEQAAGWNEQFF. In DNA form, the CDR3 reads TGTGCCACCAGTGAACAGGCGGCGGGGTGGAATGAGCAGTTCTTC.

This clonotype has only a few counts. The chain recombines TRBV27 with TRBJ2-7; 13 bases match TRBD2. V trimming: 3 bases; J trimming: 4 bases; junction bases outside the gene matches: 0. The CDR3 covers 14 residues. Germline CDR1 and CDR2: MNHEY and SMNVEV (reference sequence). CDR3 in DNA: TGTGCCAGCAGTTTGACTAGCGGGGGGTACGAGCAGTACTTC. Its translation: CASSLTSGGYEQYF.

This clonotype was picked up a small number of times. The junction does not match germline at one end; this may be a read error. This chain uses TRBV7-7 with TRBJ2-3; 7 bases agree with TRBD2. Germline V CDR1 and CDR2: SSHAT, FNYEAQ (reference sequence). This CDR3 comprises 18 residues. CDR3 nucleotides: TGTGCTAGCAGCTTAGGAGCCGGACCGGGAGCGGGGATAGATACGCAGTATTTT. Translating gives CASSLGAGPGAGIDTQYF.

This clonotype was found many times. The CDR3 loop is CSVEDSSAREWNTGELFF. CDR3 nucleotides: TGCAGCGTTGAAGATTCTTCAGCCCGCGAGTGGAACACCGGGGAGCTGTTTTTT. The chain combines TRBV29-1 with TRBJ2-2; D is undetermined. V was trimmed by 0 bases and J by 1 base, leaving 18 bases between them. The CDR3 runs 18 residues. The germline CDR1 and CDR2 sequences are SQVTM and ANQGSEA.

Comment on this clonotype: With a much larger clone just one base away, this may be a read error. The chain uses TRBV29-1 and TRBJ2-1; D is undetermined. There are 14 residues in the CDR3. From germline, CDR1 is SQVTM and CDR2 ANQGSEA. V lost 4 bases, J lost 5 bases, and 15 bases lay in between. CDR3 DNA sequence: TGCAGCGTTGGAAGTCTAGTGACCCACAATGAGCAGTTCTTC. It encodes CSVGSLVTHNEQFF.

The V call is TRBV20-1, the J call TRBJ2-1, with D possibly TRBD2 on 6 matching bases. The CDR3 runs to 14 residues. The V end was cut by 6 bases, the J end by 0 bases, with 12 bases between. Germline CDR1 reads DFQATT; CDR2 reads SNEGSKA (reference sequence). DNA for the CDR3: TGCAGTGCCAGGGAGGTTTCCTCCTACAATGAGCAGTTCTTC. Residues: CSAREVSSYNEQFF.

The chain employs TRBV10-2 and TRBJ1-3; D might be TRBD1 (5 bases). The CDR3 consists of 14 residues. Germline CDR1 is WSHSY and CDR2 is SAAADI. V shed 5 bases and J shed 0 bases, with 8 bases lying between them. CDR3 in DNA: TGCGCCAGCAGTATGGGGACCTCTGGAAACACCATATATTTT. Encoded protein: CASSMGTSGNTIYF.